This T cell receptor (beta chain) was sequenced for a study of CD8+CD57+ T cells in acquired aplastic anemia. The TCR beta profiling, which covered VDJ combination and CDR3 sequence, was carried out using genomic DNA as the template. TCRdb re-analysed the reads in MiXCR, keeping a single row per CDR3 protein. The data show 200,000 to 250,000 distinct CDR3 sequences, 61% seen once. Ten or more counts support this clonotype. What it binds is unknown. At one end, the junction sequence differs from germline, possibly due to a read error. The length of the CDR3 is 11 residues. Germline lookup yields CDR1 SNHLY and CDR2 FYNNEI. Study-wide points: Patients shared some 30 CD8+ CDR3 sequences with controls.

The specimen was sorted CD4+, CD8+, or CD8+CD57+ T cells (not recorded which) from PBMCs. The chain combines TRBV2 with TRBJ1-5, with D perhaps TRBD1 (5 bases). The receptor's source is a human donor in good health. The CDR3 nucleotides are TGTGCCAGCAGTGAGTGGAGACAGTGGGTATTT. The encoded protein is CASSEWRQWVF.